The clone carrying this TCR beta chain showed up many times. In TCRdb, the 5' RACE reads were re-called with MiXCR into one record per CDR3 protein. The sample shows about 58,000 distinct CDR3 sequences, around 3.4% of them seen only once. The record originates from a study of neurological immune-mediated disorders. Sequencing was done on a sample of PBMCs. The clonotype comes from a woman between 55 and 75 years old with multiple sclerosis.

Here the CDR3 reads CASSPNGGANTGELFF. The CDR3 DNA reads TGTGCCAGCAGTCCAAACGGGGGAGCGAACACCGGGGAGCTGTTTTTT. V and J are TRBV7-3 and TRBJ2-2, with D tentatively TRBD2 (6 bases). The CDR3 totals 16 residues. Trimming left V 6 bases short and J 0 bases short, with 14 bases between. Germline CDR1 is SGHTA and CDR2 is FQGTGA. Based on the CDR3 plus reference TRBV7-3 and TRBJ2-2, the full variable domain is GAGVSQTPSNKVTEKGKYVELRCDPISGHTALYWYRQSLGQGPEFLIYFQGTGAADDSGLPNDRFFAVRPEGSVSTLKIQRTERGDSAVYLCASSPNGGANTGELFFGEGSRLTVL.